This TCR beta chain was sequenced during a study of human T cells and chemical hapten exposure. This clonotype has a handful of counts. Its antigen is unknown. Trimming shortened V by 6 bases and J by 3 bases, and 11 bases separated the two germline ends. The CDR3 has 12 residues. Looked up from germline, CDR1 is DFQATT and CDR2 is SNEGSKA (reference sequence). Authors' analysis steps: Samples held a median of roughly 100,000 TCRs, range about 20,000–700,000. TCRdb fed the RACE reads into MiXCR, producing one record per CDR3 protein. The V and J calls follow TCRdb's processing rather than the paper's. This table holds 340,000 or so distinct CDR3 sequences, around 7% found once. Documented time point: patch test 1, 2 weeks after DPC sensitization. As to treatment: therapeutic diphenylcyclopropenone sensitization with weekly scalp DPC. The total RNA was obtained from whole blood that was not fractionated.

Study outcomes and limitations: The donors suffered from alopecia, so their immune response may not match that of healthy people. TCRs whose frequency exceeded 1 in 1000 remained the same following DPC sensitization.

The sequence was obtained from a woman aged 18-29 years with alopecia areata. Some clones in this sample may be carry-over from other donors' samples. The J gene is TRBJ1-1, the V gene TRBV20-1, with D perhaps matching TRBD1 (5 bases). The material sequenced was whole blood, taken in connection with sensitization to the hapten diphenylcyclopropenone (DPC). CDR3 residues: CSAQTEDTEAFF. CDR3 in DNA: TGCAGTGCCCAGACAGAAGACACTGAAGCTTTCTTT.